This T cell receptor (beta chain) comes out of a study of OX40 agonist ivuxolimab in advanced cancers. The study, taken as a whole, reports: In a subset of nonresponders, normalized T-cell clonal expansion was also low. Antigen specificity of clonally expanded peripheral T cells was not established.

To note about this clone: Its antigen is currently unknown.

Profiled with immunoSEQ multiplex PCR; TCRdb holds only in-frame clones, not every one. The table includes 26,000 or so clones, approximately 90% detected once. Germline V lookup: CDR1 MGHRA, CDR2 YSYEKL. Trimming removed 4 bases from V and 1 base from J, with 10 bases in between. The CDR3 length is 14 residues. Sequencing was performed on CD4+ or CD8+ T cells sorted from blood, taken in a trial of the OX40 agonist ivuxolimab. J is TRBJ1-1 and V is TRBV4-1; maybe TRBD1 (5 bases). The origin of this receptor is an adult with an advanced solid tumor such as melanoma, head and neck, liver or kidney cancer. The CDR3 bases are TGCGCCAGCAGCCTCGGGGGACCGAACACTGAAGCTTTCTTT. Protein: CASSLGGPNTEAFF.